This T cell receptor beta chain was found in a study of blood T cell repertoires in COVID-19 (TCRdb year 2020). Background on the whole study: Samples from collaborators originated in the United States, Italy and Spain and spanned both the acute and convalescent phases of COVID-19. The prospective study material was composed of cDNA or gDNA derived from T cells, B-cell-depleted T cells, or PBMCs. Subjects who had been exposed to COVID-19, were actively infected with it, or had recovered from it provided the deeply sampled blood TCRbeta repertoires that made up the dataset. The repertoires were released in a freely available public database meant as a resource for research on the immune response to SARS-CoV-2. The samples were drawn from two sources: the first 160 participants of the ongoing ImmuneRACE study, and 1,000 to 1,500 subjects contributed by 6 global collaborators. A de-identified subject ID, COVID-19 status, age in years and sex were almost always included in the sample metadata. HLA class I and class II types, where available, came from metadata supplied by the sample provider rather than from assay-based typing.

To note about this clone: This clone's antigen is unknown. No base qualities exist here, and no much larger clone lies one base off it.

What the research found in general, with its limitations: The quantity of clinical and demographic metadata differed by source and by participant and was supplied without curation.

Sequences MDHEN (CDR1) and SYDVKM (CDR2) are obtained from the germline V gene. Reading from cysteine to phenylalanine, the CDR3 counts 14 amino acids. Only the CDR3 part of the read is kept: 42 bases, read in frame from the first base. V and J lose 3 bases and 5 bases, and a span of 11 bases separates them. Enrolling through a virtual design, the prospective study's participants ranged in age from about 18 to 100 years and lived across 20 to 25 United States geographic areas. In the prospective study, cohorts were assigned on the basis of participant-reported clinical history obtained from a screening survey and a study questionnaire. ImmuneRACE Cohort 3 recovered participants were defined by two consecutive negative NP/OP PCR tests, healthcare professional clearance, or symptom resolution. In the prospective study, whole blood, serum and a nasopharyngeal or oropharyngeal swab were collected from each participant by mobile phlebotomists. Over an approximately 2-month period, participants in the prospective study had the option of providing additional blood draws and questionnaires. Prospective study blood samples were shipped either frozen or at room temperature before DNA extraction.

TCRbeta CDR3 regions were amplified from genomic DNA using the immunoSEQ Assay, a bias-controlled multiplex PCR. The paper's data handling went like this. Within the assay, amplification of reference gene primers was used to estimate how many nucleated cells each sample contained. To quantify the absolute abundance of each unique TCRbeta CDR3 rearrangement, sequence reads were collapsed and filtered. For each sample, productive Simpson clonality was calculated as the square root of Simpson's diversity index across productive rearrangements. The source is immuneACCESS, and TCRdb retained only in-frame sequences with V and J called. Part of the clones is not carried over; for the studies checked, unresolved V genes explain less than half of this, and the remainder is unexplained. The V and J calls and clone size are taken from that table; D and trimming were inferred from the DNA. For this sample there are 150,000 to 200,000 clones; almost 80% appear just once. The ten largest account for around a sixth of the sample.

This TCR was recovered from a woman in her fifties or sixties who had recovered from COVID-19. The chain uses TRBV28 and TRBJ2-1; no D segment can be confidently identified. Sequencing was performed on PBMCs or T cells enriched from blood (not recorded which). The DNA reads as follows: TGTGCCAGCAGTTTCTCCCCAGTGAACAATGAGCAGTTCTTC. The encoded protein is CASSFSPVNNEQFF.